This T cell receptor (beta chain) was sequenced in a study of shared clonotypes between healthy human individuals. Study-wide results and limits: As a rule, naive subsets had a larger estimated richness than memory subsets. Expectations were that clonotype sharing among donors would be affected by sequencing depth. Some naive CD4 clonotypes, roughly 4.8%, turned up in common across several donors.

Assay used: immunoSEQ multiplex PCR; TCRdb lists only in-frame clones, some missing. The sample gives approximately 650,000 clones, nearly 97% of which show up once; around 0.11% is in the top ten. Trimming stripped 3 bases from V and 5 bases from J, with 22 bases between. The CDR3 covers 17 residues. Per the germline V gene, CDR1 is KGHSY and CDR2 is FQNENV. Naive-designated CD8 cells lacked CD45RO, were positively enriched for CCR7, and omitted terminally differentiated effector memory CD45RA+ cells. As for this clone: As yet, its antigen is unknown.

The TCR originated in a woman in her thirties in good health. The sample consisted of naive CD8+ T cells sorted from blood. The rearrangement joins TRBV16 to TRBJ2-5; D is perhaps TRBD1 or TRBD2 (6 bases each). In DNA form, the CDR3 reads TGTGCCAGCAGCCATGAGAGAGGGGGGTATCGCAAGGAGACCCAGTACTTC. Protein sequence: CASSHERGGYRKETQYF.